Listed below are T cell receptor beta chains from one sample, sequenced in a study of blood T cell repertoires in COVID-19. Profiled with immunoSEQ multiplex PCR; TCRdb holds only in-frame clones, not every one. Here the sample spans approximately 300,000 clones, roughly 90% being singletons. The specimen was PBMCs or T cells enriched from blood (not recorded which). The receptors were sampled from a man in his sixties who had recovered from COVID-19. Each CDR3 is given with its conserved first and last residue. D genes are given only for firm matches. Clone size is shown for a subset of rows, as once, few, many or a class of expanded clone.

D gene,V gene,J gene,clone size,CDR3 protein,CDR3 DNA
TRBD2,TRBV10-2,TRBJ2-7,-,CASKWTRGYEQYF,TGCGCCAGCAAATGGACTAGAGGCTACGAGCAGTACTTC
TRBD2,TRBV5-1,TRBJ2-3,-,CASSVAGGTDTQYF,TGCGCCAGCAGCGTAGCGGGGGGCACAGATACGCAGTATTTT
TRBD1,TRBV9,TRBJ2-1,-,CASAPGQGLDNEQFF,TGTGCCAGCGCCCCTGGACAGGGGCTGGACAATGAGCAGTTCTTC
TRBD2,TRBV9,TRBJ2-7,-,CASSPERWEGPYEQYF,TGTGCCAGCAGCCCCGAGAGGTGGGAGGGCCCCTACGAGCAGTACTTC
TRBD1,TRBV2,TRBJ1-2,-,CASTGQGYGYTF,TGTGCCAGCACTGGACAGGGTTATGGCTACACCTTC
TRBD1,TRBV5-1,TRBJ1-2,-,CASSTQTGAYGYTF,TGCGCCAGCAGCACCCAGACAGGGGCGTATGGCTACACCTTC
TRBD1,TRBV6-5,TRBJ1-5,once,CASSFDRGVGQPQHF,TGTGCCAGCAGTTTCGACAGGGGCGTAGGTCAGCCCCAGCATTTT
TRBD1,TRBV28,TRBJ1-4,-,CASSSLTGYEKLFF,TGTGCCAGCAGCTCCCTGACAGGGTATGAAAAACTGTTTTTT
TRBD1,TRBV28,TRBJ2-1,-,CASSSGQAPDEQFF,TGTGCCAGCAGTTCCGGACAGGCCCCTGATGAGCAGTTCTTC
-,TRBV7-3,TRBJ2-5,-,CASSYGSGQETQYF,TGTGCCAGCAGCTACGGGAGCGGCCAAGAGACCCAGTACTTC
TRBD1,TRBV4-1,TRBJ2-5,once,CASSPADRAGEETQYF,TGCGCCAGCAGCCCGGCGGACAGGGCGGGTGAGGAGACCCAGTACTTC
-,TRBV7-3,TRBJ2-3,once,CASSALGGTDTQYF,TGTGCCAGCAGCGCCCTAGGGGGCACAGATACGCAGTATTTT
TRBD1,TRBV7-9,TRBJ1-4,-,CASSYGQGKTNEKLFF,TGTGCCAGCAGCTACGGACAGGGGAAGACTAATGAAAAACTGTTTTTT
-,TRBV28,TRBJ1-2,-,CASSLGINYGYTF,TGTGCCAGCAGTTTGGGCATTAACTATGGCTACACCTTC
-,TRBV3-1/TRBV3-2,TRBJ2-1,once,CASSQPLALEQFF,TGTGCCAGCAGCCAACCTCTAGCGCTTGAGCAGTTCTTC
TRBD2,TRBV24-1,TRBJ2-7,-,CATSDSLSGTFGEQYF,TGTGCCACCAGTGATTCCCTTAGCGGGACGTTTGGCGAGCAGTACTTC
-,TRBV19,TRBJ1-5,-,CASSILVGASNQPQHF,TGTGCCAGTAGTATCCTTGTCGGAGCTTCCAATCAGCCCCAGCATTTT
TRBD2,TRBV19,TRBJ2-1,-,CASSIGRLSGRSEQFF,TGTGCCAGTAGTATAGGTAGACTGAGCGGGAGGAGTGAGCAGTTCTTC
TRBD2,TRBV6-2/TRBV6-3,TRBJ2-7,-,CASSYSPTPGLAAPLAYEQYF,TGTGCCAGCAGTTACTCGCCAACGCCGGGACTAGCGGCACCCCTAGCCTACGAGCAGTACTTC
-,TRBV29-1,TRBJ2-2,-,CSVEAQGGTGELFF,TGCAGCGTTGAGGCCCAGGGGGGAACCGGGGAGCTGTTTTTT
TRBD2,TRBV14,TRBJ2-1,-,CASSQTGLGQYEQFF,TGTGCCAGCAGCCAGACTGGACTAGGGCAATACGAGCAGTTCTTC
-,TRBV19,TRBJ1-5,-,CASSIGGDGAQPQHF,TGTGCCAGTAGTATCGGAGGTGATGGTGCTCAGCCCCAGCATTTT
-,TRBV19,TRBJ2-7,-,CASSIARTGRPWEQYF,TGTGCCAGTAGTATAGCGAGAACAGGACGCCCTTGGGAGCAGTACTTC
-,TRBV6-5,TRBJ2-7,-,CASSYNFPAYEQYF,TGTGCCAGCAGTTACAACTTCCCGGCCTACGAGCAGTACTTC
-,TRBV27,TRBJ2-1,-,CASSLVAPSNGQFF,TGTGCCAGCAGTTTAGTGGCTCCTAGTAACGGGCAGTTCTTC
-,TRBV23-1,TRBJ2-5,-,CASSQPGQWKETQYF,TGCGCCAGCAGTCAGCCAGGACAGTGGAAAGAGACCCAGTACTTC
-,TRBV3-1/TRBV3-2,TRBJ1-2,-,CASSQECRGNGYTF,TGTGCCAGCAGCCAAGAATGCAGGGGAAATGGCTACACCTTC
-,TRBV24-1,TRBJ2-6,-,CATSGTGKSGANVLTF,TGTGCCACCAGTGGAACAGGGAAGTCTGGGGCCAACGTCCTGACTTTC
-,TRBV3-1/TRBV3-2,TRBJ2-7,-,CASSQEGGGTYEQYF,TGTGCCAGCAGCCAAGAAGGGGGTGGCACCTACGAGCAGTACTTC
TRBD1,TRBV28,TRBJ1-1,-,CASSLWDRGAFF,TGTGCCAGCAGTTTATGGGACAGGGGGGCTTTCTTT
-,TRBV19,TRBJ1-5,-,CASSIGRSGYSNQPQHF,TGTGCCAGTAGTATAGGTCGGTCAGGGTATAGCAATCAGCCCCAGCATTTT
-,TRBV4-3,TRBJ2-7,-,CASSQDNRLSEQYF,TGCGCCAGCAGCCAAGACAACAGGTTATCCGAGCAGTACTTC
TRBD1,TRBV5-4,TRBJ1-3,-,CASSLGTGVENTIYF,TGTGCCAGCAGCTTGGGGACAGGGGTTGAAAACACCATATATTTT
-,TRBV5-1,TRBJ2-7,-,CASSLGDLRYEQYF,TGCGCCAGCAGCTTGGGCGACTTGCGATACGAGCAGTACTTC
-,TRBV12-3/TRBV12-4,TRBJ1-1,-,CASSLAGGEAFF,TGTGCCAGCAGTTTAGCGGGGGGAGAAGCTTTCTTT
TRBD1,TRBV9,TRBJ1-1,-,CASSLDPRAGGTEAFF,TGTGCCAGCAGCTTAGACCCACGGGCAGGGGGCACTGAAGCTTTCTTT
-,TRBV28,TRBJ1-5,few,CASSFSGGGNQPQHF,TGTGCCAGCAGTTTCTCAGGCGGGGGGAATCAGCCCCAGCATTTT
TRBD2,TRBV6-2/TRBV6-3,TRBJ2-7,-,CASSYSPSGSYEQYF,TGTGCCAGCAGTTACTCACCTAGCGGGAGCTACGAGCAGTACTTC
-,TRBV11-3,TRBJ2-2,-,CASSFGQHTGELFF,TGTGCCAGCAGCTTCGGACAGCACACCGGGGAGCTGTTTTTT
TRBD1,TRBV5-1,TRBJ1-2,-,CASSLTGTGLYGYTF,TGCGCCAGCAGCTTAACCGGGACAGGGCTCTATGGCTACACCTTC
-,TRBV6-2/TRBV6-3,TRBJ1-2,-,CASSHYISTGTNYGYTF,TGTGCCAGCAGCCACTATATATCGACGGGAACTAACTATGGCTACACCTTC
-,TRBV3-1/TRBV3-2,TRBJ2-2,-,CASSQRGAGELFF,TGTGCCAGCAGCCAAAGGGGTGCCGGGGAGCTGTTTTTT
-,TRBV5-4,TRBJ2-7,-,CASSSRTALWEQYF,TGTGCCAGCAGCTCGAGGACAGCGCTATGGGAGCAGTACTTC
TRBD2,TRBV11-2,TRBJ2-3,-,CASSMTSGGSTDTQYF,TGTGCCAGCAGCATGACTAGCGGGGGATCCACAGATACGCAGTATTTT
-,TRBV24-1,TRBJ2-3,-,CATSDLGTSPQYF,TGTGCCACCAGTGACCTAGGGACTTCGCCGCAGTATTTT
TRBD1,TRBV3-1/TRBV3-2,TRBJ2-1,-,CASSLGDSSYNEQFF,TGTGCCAGCAGCCTCGGGGACAGCTCCTACAATGAGCAGTTCTTC
TRBD2,TRBV3-1/TRBV3-2,TRBJ2-2,-,CASSHLSGQGELFF,TGTGCCAGCAGCCACCTTAGCGGGCAAGGGGAGCTGTTTTTT
TRBD1,TRBV28,TRBJ1-2,-,CASRKPGQGAGGYTF,TGTGCCAGCAGAAAGCCGGGACAGGGGGCGGGAGGCTACACCTTC
TRBD2,TRBV28,TRBJ2-7,-,CASTLSGRAYEQYF,TGTGCCAGCACCCTGAGCGGGAGGGCCTACGAGCAGTACTTC
TRBD2,TRBV27,TRBJ2-1,-,CASRAGLAGVNEQFF,TGTGCCAGCAGGGCGGGACTAGCGGGAGTCAATGAGCAGTTCTTC
TRBD2,TRBV4-2,TRBJ2-2,-,CASSERRWLAGNTGELFF,TGTGCCAGCAGCGAGCGCCGCTGGCTAGCGGGGAACACCGGGGAGCTGTTTTTT
-,TRBV7-3,TRBJ1-6,-,CASSLNRDGSPLHF,TGTGCCAGCAGCTTAAACAGGGATGGTTCACCCCTCCACTTT
-,TRBV7-3,TRBJ1-1,-,CASSVDKNTEAFF,TGTGCCAGCAGCGTCGACAAGAACACTGAAGCTTTCTTT
-,TRBV2,TRBJ2-2,-,CASRDTLPGELFF,TGTGCCAGCCGGGACACTCTCCCCGGGGAGCTGTTTTTT
-,TRBV19,TRBJ1-1,-,CASSSDRNTEAFF,TGTGCCAGTAGTAGTGACAGAAACACTGAAGCTTTCTTT
TRBD1,TRBV28,TRBJ1-2,-,CASSETGAGYTF,TGTGCCAGCAGTGAAACAGGGGCTGGCTACACCTTC
TRBD2,TRBV24-1,TRBJ2-1,-,CATSDPTGTSLQVKQFF,TGTGCCACCAGTGATCCCACCGGGACTAGCTTACAAGTAAAGCAGTTCTTC
TRBD2,TRBV28,TRBJ2-1,few,CASSSPLTSGPYNEQFF,TGTGCCAGCAGTTCCCCTTTGACTAGCGGTCCATACAATGAGCAGTTCTTC
TRBD2,TRBV14,TRBJ2-1,-,CASSPPGLAGGNNNEQFF,TGTGCCAGCAGCCCTCCCGGACTAGCGGGAGGAAATAACAATGAGCAGTTCTTC